One T cell receptor (beta chain) is described in this entry. This specimen comes from a study of CD8 T cells in Susac syndrome. Per germline, CDR1 SEHNR and CDR2 FQNEAQ (reference sequence). Between the trimmed V and J ends, which lost 10 bases and 4 bases, there was a span of 16 bases. The CDR3 is made up of 14 amino acids. RNA in amounts of about 0.5 to 1 ug was reverse transcribed with random hexamers. MiXCR, applied by TCRdb to the immunoSEQ multiplex PCR reads, yields one record per CDR3 protein. The repertoire includes 70,000 or so distinct CDR3 sequences, around 96% of them detected once, and approximately 0.4% sits in the top ten.

The sequenced material came from CD8+ T cells from PBMCs. The V call is TRBV7-9, the J call TRBJ2-2; D may correspond to TRBD1 or TRBD2 (5 bases each). The sequence was collected from a human donor with multiple sclerosis. CDR3 amino acids: CATNGPGSTGELFF. The CDR3, as DNA: TGTGCCACCAATGGACCAGGGAGCACCGGGGAGCTGTTTTTT.